Listed below are T cell receptor beta chains from one sample, sequenced in a study of shared clonotypes between healthy human individuals. Clones were read by immunoSEQ multiplex PCR, and TCRdb kept only the in-frame ones, dropping some. This sample has some 1,400,000 clones, with 95% to 97% found just once. The sequenced material came from naive CD4+ T cells sorted from blood. These receptors all stem from a man in his thirties or forties in good health. The CDR3 runs from the conserved cysteine through the conserved F or W. The D gene is left open where the match is weak. Not all rows give a size; the values are once, few, many and, for expanded clones, a class.

v_call	d_call	j_call	clone_size	cdr3_nt	cdr3_aa
TRBV5-1	.	TRBJ2-2	few	TGCGCCAGCAGTGTGTTAGGGGACACCGGGGAGCTGTTTTTT	CASSVLGDTGELFF
TRBV10-3	TRBD1	TRBJ2-7	.	TGTGCCATCAGTGACCTTCCCGGGACAGGGTCTGGCGAGCAGTACTTC	CAISDLPGTGSGEQYF
TRBV5-1	.	TRBJ2-1	.	TGCGCCAGCAGCACCGACCTTCCGAGCTCCTACAATGAGCAGTTCTTC	CASSTDLPSSYNEQFF
TRBV27	TRBD2	TRBJ2-1	.	TGTGCCAGCAGTTTCCGCGGGACTAGCGGGAGGGCCTACAATGAGCAGTTCTTC	CASSFRGTSGRAYNEQFF
TRBV10-3	TRBD2	TRBJ2-5	.	TGTGCCATCAGTGAGGGACTAGCGGGATTCCAAGAGACCCAGTACTTC	CAISEGLAGFQETQYF
TRBV29-1	.	TRBJ1-1	.	TGCAGAGGCGGGGAGACTGAAGCTTTCTTT	CRGGETEAFF
TRBV7-3	TRBD2	TRBJ2-1	.	TGTGCCAGCAGCATGACTAGCGGGAGTCTCTATGAGCAGTTCTTC	CASSMTSGSLYEQFF
TRBV7-2	.	TRBJ2-2	once	TGTGCCAGCAGCCGGTACGGTATAACCGGGGAGCTGTTTTTT	CASSRYGITGELFF
TRBV18	TRBD1	TRBJ1-5	.	TGTGCCAGCTCACTTGGAAGGGGGCGCAATCAGCCCCAGCATTTT	CASSLGRGRNQPQHF
TRBV2	TRBD2	TRBJ2-7	once	TGTGCCAGCAGTGAAGCTCTCGCGGGAGTTTCCTACGAGCAGTACTTC	CASSEALAGVSYEQYF
TRBV19	.	TRBJ2-7	.	TGTGCCAGTAGTACCCTTAGGAGGAACAGCTACGAGCAGTACTTC	CASSTLRRNSYEQYF
TRBV27	.	TRBJ1-4	.	TGTGCCAGCAGCCGCAGAGGGACAAGAGCGGTTGAAAAACTGTTTTTT	CASSRRGTRAVEKLFF
TRBV7-9	.	TRBJ1-2	.	TGTGCCAGCAGCAACCGGGGGCACGACACCTATGGCTACACCTTC	CASSNRGHDTYGYTF
TRBV5-1	.	TRBJ2-2	.	TGCGCCAGCAGCCTCGGACTTGGGACGAACACCGGGGAGCTGTTTTTT	CASSLGLGTNTGELFF
TRBV29-1	TRBD1	TRBJ1-5	.	TGCAGCGTTAGGACAGGGCCGGGGGAGCCCCAGCATTTT	CSVRTGPGEPQHF
TRBV7-9	TRBD1	TRBJ1-4	.	TGTGCCAGCAGCTTAGAAACAGGGGGCGGTGAAAAACTGTTTTTT	CASSLETGGGEKLFF
TRBV9	TRBD2	TRBJ2-2	.	TGTGCCAGCAGCGAGGGACTAGCGGGGAACACCGGGGAGCTGTTTTTT	CASSEGLAGNTGELFF
TRBV2	TRBD1	TRBJ2-3	.	TGTGCCAGCAGAAGGGACAGGGGGCCCGATACGCAGTATTTT	CASRRDRGPDTQYF
TRBV10-2	TRBD2	TRBJ2-7	.	TGCGCCAGCAGGAACGGACTAGCGGGTTTTTACGAGCAGTACTTC	CASRNGLAGFYEQYF
TRBV28	TRBD2	TRBJ2-3	.	TGTGCCAGCAGTTCCCCCGGCGGGAGGTGGGATACGCAGTATTTT	CASSSPGGRWDTQYF
TRBV10-1	.	TRBJ1-1	.	TGCGCCAGCAGTGAGTACACAGCCATGAACACTGAAGCTTTCTTT	CASSEYTAMNTEAFF
TRBV5-5	TRBD1	TRBJ2-7	.	TGTGCCAGCAGACGGACAGGGACCTACGAGCAGTACTTC	CASRRTGTYEQYF
TRBV29-1	.	TRBJ1-4	.	TGCAGCGTTGCGGAGGTTAATGAAAAACTGTTTTTT	CSVAEVNEKLFF
TRBV5-1	.	TRBJ2-5	once	TGCGCCAGCAGCTTGAGATCCTCGCAAGAGACCCAGTACTTC	CASSLRSSQETQYF
TRBV13	.	TRBJ2-3	.	TGTGCCAGCAGCCCCCCGCCCACAGATACGCAGTATTTT	CASSPPPTDTQYF
TRBV10-3	TRBD2	TRBJ2-2	.	TGTGCCATCAGAAGCAGCGGGAGGGAGTCCGGGGAGCTGTTTTTT	CAIRSSGRESGELFF
TRBV7-8	TRBD1	TRBJ1-2	.	TGTGCCAGCAGCTTAGCCCGGGGGACAGGTGATATCAATCGTGGTGGCTACACCTTC	CASSLARGTGDINRGGYTF
TRBV7-8	.	TRBJ2-7	.	TGTGCCAGCAGCTTAGTAGCGGTCCTCTCCTACGAGCAGTACTTC	CASSLVAVLSYEQYF
TRBV2	TRBD1	TRBJ1-5	.	TGTGCCAGCCGGGACAGCAAAAATCAGCCCCAGCATTTT	CASRDSKNQPQHF
TRBV4-2	.	TRBJ2-3	.	TGTGCCAGCAGCCAAGATAGGGGAGCAGATACGCAGTATTTT	CASSQDRGADTQYF
TRBV2	TRBD1	TRBJ2-7	.	TGTGCCAGCAGATATGGACAGGGGTACCACGAGCAGTACTTC	CASRYGQGYHEQYF
TRBV9	.	TRBJ1-1	.	TGTGCCAGCAGCCCCCGACGTAACACTGAAGCTTTCTTT	CASSPRRNTEAFF
TRBV9	.	TRBJ2-5	.	TGTGCCAGCAGCGTAGGAGGCAGGCGACAAGAGACCCAGTACTTC	CASSVGGRRQETQYF
TRBV5-4	TRBD1	TRBJ2-7	.	TGTGCCAGCAGCTCACGGAAAGGACAGGGCTCCTACGAGCAGTACTTC	CASSSRKGQGSYEQYF
TRBV6-1	TRBD1	TRBJ1-5	.	TGTGCCAGCAGTGTCGGGACAGTAAGCAATCAGCCCCAGCATTTT	CASSVGTVSNQPQHF
TRBV9	.	TRBJ2-3	.	TGTGCCAGCAGCGTAGTAGGTTCCGGCACAGATACGCAGTATTTT	CASSVVGSGTDTQYF
TRBV5-5	TRBD2	TRBJ2-5	.	TGTGCCAGCAGCTTGTATTCGGGAGGAGGAGAGACCCAGTACTTC	CASSLYSGGGETQYF
TRBV19	TRBD2	TRBJ2-1	.	TGTGCCAGTAGTATAGGGGGAGGGTCCTACAATGAGCAGTTCTTC	CASSIGGGSYNEQFF
TRBV19	TRBD1	TRBJ2-5	.	TGTGCCAGTAGCACGGGACAGGGGGTTTTTGGCGGAGAGACCCAGTACTTC	CASSTGQGVFGGETQYF
TRBV21-1	.	TRBJ1-1	.	TGTGCCAGCAGCAAAGACGAGACAGGGAACACTGAAGCTTTCTTT	CASSKDETGNTEAFF
TRBV19	.	TRBJ2-1	.	TGTGCCAGTAGTATAGCGGCGCTAAAATCCTACAATGAGCAGTTCTTC	CASSIAALKSYNEQFF